These T cell receptor beta chains were read from a single sample in a study of T cells after yellow fever vaccination. MiXCR, applied by TCRdb to the 5' RACE reads, yields one record per CDR3 protein. The data show approximately 600,000 distinct CDR3 sequences, 9% to 15% seen once. Sample: PBMCs, taken on the day of the yellow fever booster vaccination. Receptors were obtained from a man aged 25-40 years who received the YFV17D yellow fever vaccine. The CDR3 runs from the conserved cysteine through the conserved F or W. Each record gives: J gene, clone size, CDR3 length, V gene, D gene, CDR3 DNA, CDR3 protein. A D gene is named only where the DNA matches it firmly. A row's size may be missing; if present it is once, few, many or a size class.

J: TRBJ2-5; size: few; length: 13; V: TRBV18; D: NA; DNA: TGTGCCAGCGACCTCGGGGCTGGAGAGACCCAGTACTTC; CDR3: CASDLGAGETQYF
J: TRBJ2-3; size: NA; length: 17; V: TRBV10-2; D: TRBD1; DNA: TGCGCCAGCGAAGGGATTGAACAGGGGGCAAGGGGAGATACGCTGTATTTT; CDR3: CASEGIEQGARGDTLYF
J: TRBJ2-7; size: few; length: 15; V: TRBV5-1; D: NA; DNA: TGCGCCAGCAGCTTGGGCCTAGGACGGGCGGTCGAGCAGTACTTC; CDR3: CASSLGLGRAVEQYF
J: TRBJ2-7; size: NA; length: 14; V: TRBV9; D: TRBD1; DNA: TGTGCCAGCAGCGTGACAGGGAGCTCCTACGAGCAGTACTTC; CDR3: CASSVTGSSYEQYF
J: TRBJ2-5; size: many; length: 15; V: TRBV9; D: NA; DNA: TGTGCCAGCAGCTACTCTAGGGACATCGGGGGGACCCAGTACTTC; CDR3: CASSYSRDIGGTQYF
J: TRBJ2-2; size: few; length: 14; V: TRBV28; D: NA; DNA: TGTGCCACCGTGGGAGGCAGCAACACCGGGGAGCTGTTTTTT; CDR3: CATVGGSNTGELFF
J: TRBJ2-1; size: few; length: 16; V: TRBV7-9; D: TRBD2; DNA: TGTGCCAGCAGGTCGACTAGCTCGAGCTCCTACAATGAGCAGTTCTTC; CDR3: CASRSTSSSSYNEQFF
J: TRBJ2-5; size: NA; length: 14; V: TRBV6-1; D: NA; DNA: TGTGCCAGCAGAGACGGCTACCTTCGAGAGACCCAGTACTTC; CDR3: CASRDGYLRETQYF
J: TRBJ2-7; size: many; length: 20; V: TRBV11-2; D: TRBD1; DNA: TGTGCCAGCAGCTTAACCCTCCTGGGACAGGGAATGGGGGGCTACTACGAGCAGTACTTC; CDR3: CASSLTLLGQGMGGYYEQYF
J: TRBJ2-3; size: NA; length: 16; V: TRBV18; D: NA; DNA: TGTGCCAGCTCACCGTATGAAGGGGCGTACACAGATACGCAGTATTTT; CDR3: CASSPYEGAYTDTQYF
J: TRBJ2-3; size: NA; length: 16; V: TRBV27; D: NA; DNA: TGTGCCAGCAGTCCCAGCGTAGCGGACCAAACAGATACGCAGTATTTT; CDR3: CASSPSVADQTDTQYF
J: TRBJ2-5; size: few; length: 15; V: TRBV24-1; D: NA; DNA: TGTGCCACCAGTGATTTGTTGGGAGACCAAGAGACCCAGTACTTC; CDR3: CATSDLLGDQETQYF
J: TRBJ1-5; size: many; length: 14; V: TRBV18; D: NA; DNA: TGTGCCAGCTCACCTACCGGGCCCAATCAGCCCCAGCATTTT; CDR3: CASSPTGPNQPQHF
J: TRBJ2-1; size: few; length: 18; V: TRBV6-2/TRBV6-3; D: TRBD2; DNA: TGTGCCAGCAGTTACTCGATATCATGGGGGAGGGTCTACAATGAGCAGTTCTTC; CDR3: CASSYSISWGRVYNEQFF
J: TRBJ1-6; size: few; length: 14; V: TRBV28; D: NA; DNA: TGTGCCAGCAGTTCTTGGACGGCGGAGTCACCCCTCCACTTT; CDR3: CASSSWTAESPLHF
J: TRBJ2-3; size: NA; length: 17; V: TRBV4-1; D: TRBD2; DNA: TGCGCCAGCAGGCGGGGGACTAGCGGGAGTATCACAGATACGCAGTATTTT; CDR3: CASRRGTSGSITDTQYF
J: TRBJ1-5; size: few; length: 17; V: TRBV2; D: NA; DNA: TGTGCCAGCTGGTCGGAAGGGGAAAGGGTTAGCAATCAGCCCCAGCATTTT; CDR3: CASWSEGERVSNQPQHF
J: TRBJ2-2; size: many; length: 16; V: TRBV20-1; D: NA; DNA: TGCAGTGCTATGACCCCCCCGGGACATAACACCGGGGAGCTGTTTTTT; CDR3: CSAMTPPGHNTGELFF